Following are 4 T cell receptor beta chains from one sample sequenced in a study of CD8+ T cells in alopecia areata. It was cDNA, reverse transcribed from extracted RNA, that served as the sequencing template. Profiled with immunoSEQ multiplex PCR; TCRdb holds only in-frame clones, not every one. The sample carries 150,000 to 200,000 clones, around 71% recorded once. Sequenced material: CD8+ T cells sorted from blood, taken at week 0. These receptor sequences come from a human donor with alopecia areata.

The chain is built from TRBV27 and TRBJ2-1; D could derive from TRBD1 or TRBD2 (7 bases each). CDR1 is MNHEY, CDR2 SMNVEV, per germline (reference sequence). V was clipped by 3 bases and J by 6 bases, with 12 bases between them. The CDR3 has 14 amino acids. The CDR3 region has the DNA TGTGCCAGCAGTTTCTCCAGGGGGGGCAATGAGCAGTTCTTC. This gives the protein CASSFSRGGNEQFF.

This rearrangement joins TRBV7-8 to TRBJ2-7, with a weak D call TRBD2 (6 bases). V lost 9 bases, J lost 2 bases, and 11 bases lay in between. The CDR3 consists of 12 residues. Germline loops: CDR1 SGHVS, CDR2 FQNEAQ. The CDR3 spells CASSGDTYEQYF. The CDR3 DNA sequence: TGTGCCAGTTCGGGAGACACCTACGAGCAGTACTTC.

In its sample, this clone was seen once. The CDR3 spells CASSQERTGYEQYF. The CDR3 bases are TGCGCCAGCAGCCAAGAGCGGACAGGATACGAGCAGTACTTC. This rearrangement joins TRBV4-1 to TRBJ2-7, with 7 bases lining up with TRBD1. V lost 0 bases and J lost 4; bases outside the gene matches: 3. The CDR3 contains 14 residues. CDR1 is MGHRA, CDR2 YSYEKL, per germline.

This sequence joins TRBV13 and TRBJ2-3, with TRBD2 identical over 8 bases. CDR1 and CDR2 from the germline V gene are PRHDT and FYEKMQ (reference sequence). The CDR3 length is 14 residues. Trimming removed 5 bases from V and 3 bases from J; junction bases left unmatched: 4. The CDR3 bases are TGTGCCAGCAGCCCCCAGCGGGGGACAGATACGCAGTATTTT. Translating it yields CASSPQRGTDTQYF.